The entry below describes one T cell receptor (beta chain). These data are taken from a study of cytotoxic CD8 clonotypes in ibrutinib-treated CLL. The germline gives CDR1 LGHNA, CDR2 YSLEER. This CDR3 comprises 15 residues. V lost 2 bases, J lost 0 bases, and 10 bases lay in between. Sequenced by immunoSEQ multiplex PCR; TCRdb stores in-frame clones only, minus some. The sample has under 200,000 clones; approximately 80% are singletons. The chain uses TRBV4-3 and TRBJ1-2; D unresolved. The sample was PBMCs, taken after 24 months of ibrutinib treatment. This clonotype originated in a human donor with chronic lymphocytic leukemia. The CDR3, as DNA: TGCGCCAGCAGCCAATTACACAGATCTAACTATGGCTACACCTTC. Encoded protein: CASSQLHRSNYGYTF.